The 4 T cell receptor beta chains reported below all come from one sample, sequenced in a study of T cells in Graves' hyperthyroidism and ophthalmopathy. Amplification yielded TCR beta CDR3 regions, with RNA transcripts as the source. Researchers ran a first-round RT-PCR on the TCR CDR3 using the HTBI primer set. MiXCR, applied by TCRdb to the multiplex PCR reads, yields one record per CDR3 protein. The data contain around 200,000 distinct CDR3 sequences, approximately 20% of them singletons. Sequencing was carried out using blood. The receptors shown here come from a man aged 40-49 years with Graves' hyperthyroidism.

Of note for this clonotype: A much more abundant neighbour one base away suggests this may be a read error. This chain uses TRBV7-6 with TRBJ2-1; TRBD2 might be the D (6 bases). Trimming removed 5 bases from V and 5 bases from J, with 19 bases in between. CDR1 is SGHVS, CDR2 FNYEAQ, per germline. The CDR3 is made up of 16 amino acids. CDR3 loop: CASSQQPRTTNNEQFF. CDR3 sequence (DNA): TGTGCCAGCAGCCAACAGCCTCGGACTACCAACAATGAGCAGTTCTTC.

This clonotype has ten or more counts. The chain couples TRBV19 to TRBJ2-2, with D possibly matching TRBD1 (6 bases). Germline V gives CDR1 LNHDA, CDR2 SQIVND (reference sequence). Between the trimmed V and J ends, which lost 4 bases and 0 bases, there was a span of 18 bases. This CDR3 is 18 amino acids long. The CDR3 DNA reads as TGTGCCAGTAGTACCCCGGGACAACTTGTTCCGAACACCGGGGAGCTGTTTTTT. Encoded protein: CASSTPGQLVPNTGELFF.

V gene TRBV24-1 combines with J gene TRBJ2-2; 7 nucleotides match TRBD1. The CDR3 runs 18 residues. Germline V CDR1 and CDR2: KGHDR, SFDVKD. With V trimmed by 0 bases and J by 5 bases, 11 bases remained unmatched. For the CDR3, the DNA is TGTGCCACCAGTGATTTGGGGCTCCCGGGACAGAGTACCGGGGAGCTGTTTTTT. Residues: CATSDLGLPGQSTGELFF.

Points on this clonotype: This sequence may be a read error, since a much larger clone differs from it by one base. The CDR3 DNA sequence: TGTGCCAGCAAACCCCAGGGATTGAGGGTGAACACTGAAGCTTTCTTT. This sequence encodes CASKPQGLRVNTEAFF. The chain is built from TRBV6-2 or TRBV6-3 and TRBJ1-1, with D possibly TRBD1 on 5 matching bases. The V end lost 7 bases, the J end lost 0 bases, and 18 bases lay between the germline ends. Germline V gives CDR1 MNHEY, CDR2 SVGEGT. This CDR3 region has 16 residues.